This TCR beta chain was identified during a study of cytomegalovirus exposure and HLA in healthy donors. Whole-study findings and limits: The HLA-A and HLA-B alleles of most subjects were reportedly predicted accurately from TCR beta sequences.

J gave up 5 bases and V 3 bases, and 8 bases lay outside the gene matches. This CDR3 has 15 residues. The germline CDR1 and CDR2 sequences are SGHDT and YYEEEE. The primer mix had 60 Vbeta and 13 Jbeta primers. TCRdb's table, derived via immunoSEQ multiplex PCR, lists solely in-frame clones and lacks some. The sample carries 210,000 or so clones, over 80% recorded once. This clone was seen a single time. What it binds is not known. The TCR originated in a man aged 30-40 years in good health and CMV-seronegative. Sequenced material: PBMCs. The chain uses TRBV5-6 and TRBJ1-1; 9 bases agree with TRBD1. For the CDR3, the DNA is TGTGCCAGCAGCTCCACAGGGGGCGCGAAGACTGAAGCTTTCTTT. Translation: CASSSTGGAKTEAFF.